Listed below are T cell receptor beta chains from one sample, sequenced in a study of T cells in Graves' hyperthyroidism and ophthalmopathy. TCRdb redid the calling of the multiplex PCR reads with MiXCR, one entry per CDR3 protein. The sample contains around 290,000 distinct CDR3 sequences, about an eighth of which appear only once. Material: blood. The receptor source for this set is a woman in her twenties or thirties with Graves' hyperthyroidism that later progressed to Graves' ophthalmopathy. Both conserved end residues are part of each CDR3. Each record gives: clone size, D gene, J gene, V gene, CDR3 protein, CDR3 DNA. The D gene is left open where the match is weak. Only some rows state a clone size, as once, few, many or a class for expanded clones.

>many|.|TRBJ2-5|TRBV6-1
CASSEARGMETQYF
TGTGCCAGCAGTGAAGCGCGCGGGATGGAGACCCAGTACTTC
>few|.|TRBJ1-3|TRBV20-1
CSATLGTLSSGNTIYF
TGCAGTGCAACCCTCGGGACCCTAAGCTCTGGAAACACCATATATTTT
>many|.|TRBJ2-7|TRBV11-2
CASSPGSGAGREQYF
TGTGCCAGCAGCCCGGGGTCCGGTGCAGGCCGCGAGCAGTACTTC
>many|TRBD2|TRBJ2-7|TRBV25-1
CASSAGLAVYEQYF
TGTGCCAGCAGTGCGGGACTAGCGGTCTACGAGCAGTACTTC
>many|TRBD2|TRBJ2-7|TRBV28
CASSLQGLAGGYEQYF
TGTGCCAGCTCCCTACAGGGACTAGCGGGAGGATACGAGCAGTACTTC
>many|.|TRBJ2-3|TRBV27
CAITEGDTQYF
TGTGCCATCACGGAGGGAGATACGCAGTATTTT
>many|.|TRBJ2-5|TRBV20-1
CSARDQGPEKTQYF
TGCAGTGCTAGAGATCAAGGACCAGAGAAGACCCAGTACTTC
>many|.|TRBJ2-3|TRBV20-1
CSAPTASAYTDTQYF
TGCAGTGCCCCGACAGCTAGCGCTTACACAGATACGCAGTATTTT
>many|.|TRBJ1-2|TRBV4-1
CASSQASSSNYGYTF
TGCGCCAGCAGCCAAGCTTCATCGAGTAACTATGGCTACACCTTC
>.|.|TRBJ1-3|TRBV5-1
CASSLQGPGNTIYF
TGCGCCAGCAGCTTGCAGGGGCCTGGAAACACCATATATTTT
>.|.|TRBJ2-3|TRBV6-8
CASSYFEWEVVFSTDTQYF
TGTGCCAGCAGTTATTTCGAGTGGGAAGTTGTGTTTAGCACAGATACGCAGTATTTT
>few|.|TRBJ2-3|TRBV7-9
CASSYASVSTDTQYF
TGTGCCAGCTCCTACGCTAGCGTTAGCACAGATACGCAGTATTTT
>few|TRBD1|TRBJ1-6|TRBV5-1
CASSLGTGLGSPLHF
TGCGCCAGCAGCTTGGGGACAGGGCTAGGGTCACCCCTCCACTTT
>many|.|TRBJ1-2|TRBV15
CATSTDRGANYGYTF
TGTGCCACCAGCACGGACAGAGGAGCTAACTATGGCTACACCTTC
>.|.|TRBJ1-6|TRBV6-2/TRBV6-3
CASRIRGPPSPLHF
TGTGCCAGCAGGATCCGGGGCCCCCCTTCACCCCTCCACTTT
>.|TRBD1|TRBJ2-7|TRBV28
CASSSTGTGGYEQYF
TGTGCCAGCAGTTCCACCGGGACAGGGGGGTACGAGCAGTACTTC
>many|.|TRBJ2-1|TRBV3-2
CASSQDWERGIYNEQFF
TGTGCCAGCAGCCAAGACTGGGAGCGGGGGATCTACAATGAGCAGTTCTTC
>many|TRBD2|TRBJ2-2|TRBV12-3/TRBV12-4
CASSLIAGTGELFF
TGTGCCAGCAGTCTTATAGCGGGTACCGGGGAGCTGTTTTTT
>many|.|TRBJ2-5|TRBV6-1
CASSAGASGETQYF
TGTGCCAGCAGTGCCGGGGCCTCGGGGGAGACCCAGTACTTC
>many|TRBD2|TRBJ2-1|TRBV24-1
CATSDNHSGNDEQFF
TGTGCCACCAGTGATAACCATAGCGGGAACGATGAGCAGTTCTTC
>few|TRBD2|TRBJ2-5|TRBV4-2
CASSQGGRSGTQYF
TGTGCCAGCAGCCAAGGCGGGAGAAGTGGGACCCAGTACTTC
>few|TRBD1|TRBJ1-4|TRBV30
CAWSMGQWRKLFF
TGTGCCTGGAGCATGGGACAGTGGAGAAAACTGTTTTTT
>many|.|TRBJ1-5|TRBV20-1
CSALDSLSNQPQHF
TGCAGTGCTCTGGACAGCCTTAGCAATCAGCCCCAGCATTTT
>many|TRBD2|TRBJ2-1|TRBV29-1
CSAVAGSGNEQFF
TGCAGCGCAGTAGCGGGAAGCGGGAATGAGCAGTTCTTC
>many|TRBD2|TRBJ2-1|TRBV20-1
CSATELAGGSDEQFF
TGCAGTGCTACAGAACTAGCGGGAGGGTCGGATGAGCAGTTCTTC
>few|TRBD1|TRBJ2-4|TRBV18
CASSRTGENIQYF
TGTGCCAGCTCAAGGACAGGGGAAAACATTCAGTACTTC
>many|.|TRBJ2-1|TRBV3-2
CATSFRGASYNEQFF
TGTGCCACCTCCTTTCGCGGGGCCTCCTACAATGAGCAGTTCTTC
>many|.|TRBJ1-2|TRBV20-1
CSARPYTGGYGYTF
TGCAGTGCTAGACCGTACACGGGGGGTTATGGCTACACCTTC